These 4 T cell receptor beta chains were all obtained from the same sample, sequenced in a study of identifying expanded T cells in peripheral blood. TCRdb keeps only in-frame clones here, not all; method: immunoSEQ multiplex PCR. This sample has approximately 75,000 clones, with 90% found just once. The sample comprised blood. The source is a person aged 18 to 75 in good health.

This clone was found once. V gene TRBV6-5 combines with J gene TRBJ2-1; D not resolved. Trimming took 6 bases from V and 0 from J, leaving 9 bases between them. The CDR3 is 14 amino acids. Germline V gene sequence: CDR1 MNHEY, CDR2 SVGAGI. The CDR3 loop is CASSRMSSYNEQFF. The CDR3 DNA reads as TGTGCCAGCAGCAGGATGAGCTCCTACAATGAGCAGTTCTTC.

This clone appeared once. The chain carries TRBV7-3 and TRBJ2-1; the D is unclear. The CDR3 consists of 16 residues. V was pared by 5 bases and J by 1 base, with 15 bases between. CDR1 SGHTA and CDR2 FQGTGA come from the germline V gene. The CDR3, as DNA: TGTGCCAGCAGCCCAGTGGGCTACGGTTCCTACAATGAGCAGTTCTTC. It translates to CASSPVGYGSYNEQFF.

The chain combines TRBV19 with TRBJ1-2; 7 bases are a match to TRBD1. Looked up from germline, CDR1 is LNHDA and CDR2 is SQIVND (reference sequence). The V segment lost 9 bases and the J segment 4 bases; nucleotides outside the gene matches: 11. CDR3 length equals 14 residues. The CDR3 spells CASARDSRFYGYTF. CDR3 nucleotide sequence: TGTGCCAGCGCCCGGGACAGCCGATTCTATGGCTACACCTTC.

Written as DNA, the CDR3 is TGTGCCAGCAGCTCGGGACACAAGAACTATGGCTACACCTTC. It translates to CASSSGHKNYGYTF. The chain joins TRBV7-2 to TRBJ1-2, with D possibly TRBD1 on 6 matching bases. From germline, CDR1 is SGHTA and CDR2 FQGNSA. The germline V and J ends were trimmed by 4 bases and 2 bases, with 11 bases remaining between them. This CDR3 contains 14 residues.